This entry is about one T cell receptor beta chain. What it binds is unknown. It was RNA transcripts that yielded the amplified TCR beta CDR3 regions. A set of HTBI primers served as the primers for a first-round RT-PCR of the TCR CDR3. TCRdb used MiXCR to reprocess the multiplex PCR reads, holding one entry per CDR3 protein. The sample carries hundreds of thousands of distinct CDR3 sequences, 14% recorded once. This sample is drawn from a study of T cells in Graves' hyperthyroidism and ophthalmopathy. Whole-study results and caveats: Within blood appeared most thyroid clonotypes that had expanded above 0.001. From stable hyperthyroidism, ophthalmopathy was separated by a 13 V-J model.

The TCR was taken from a woman between 18 and 29 years old with Graves' hyperthyroidism. Specimen: blood.

DNA of the CDR3: TGTGCCAGCAACTATCAAGGGGGGCTAGCGAGGGTGTCCTACGAGCAGTACTTC. Protein product: CASNYQGGLARVSYEQYF. The rearrangement links TRBV11-2 to TRBJ2-7; D tentatively fits TRBD1 or TRBD2 (6 bases each). V was clipped by 7 bases and J by 1 base, with 26 bases between them. Germline V gene data show CDR1 as SGHAT and CDR2 as FQNNGV. This CDR3 contains 18 residues.